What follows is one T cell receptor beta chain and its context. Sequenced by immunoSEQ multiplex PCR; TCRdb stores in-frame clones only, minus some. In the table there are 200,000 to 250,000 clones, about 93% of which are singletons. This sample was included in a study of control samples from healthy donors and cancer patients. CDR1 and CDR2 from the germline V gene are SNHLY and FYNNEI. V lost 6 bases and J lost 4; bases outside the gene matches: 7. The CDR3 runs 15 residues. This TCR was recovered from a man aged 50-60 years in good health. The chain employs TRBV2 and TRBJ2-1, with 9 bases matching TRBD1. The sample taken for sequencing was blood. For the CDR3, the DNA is TGTGCCAGCAGGGGATCACAGGGGGCTTACAATGAGCAGTTCTTC. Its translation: CASRGSQGAYNEQFF.